This entry lists 6 T cell receptor beta chains sequenced from one sample in a study of blood T cells in healthy people across ages. Primed by a sample-barcoded 5' primer and a J-beta primer mix, a second PCR proceeded for about 6 to 12 cycles. TCRdb reprocessed the 5' RACE reads with MiXCR, giving one entry per CDR3 protein. The sample includes around 1,000,000 distinct CDR3 sequences, approximately 25% of them seen just once. These data were also filed under a second study, of T cells of mothers and their children.

What was sequenced was blood. All receptors derive from a girl aged 2-10 years in good health.

This chain links TRBV12-5 with TRBJ2-3; D gene ambiguous. The germline gives CDR1 LGHNT, CDR2 FRNRAP. The CDR3 covers 14 residues. Trimming took 6 bases from V and 5 from J, leaving 15 bases between them. CDR3 in amino acids: CASGTEPRRDTQYF. The DNA of the CDR3 is TGTGCTAGTGGGACCGAACCCCGAAGAGATACGCAGTATTTT.

This clonotype has a handful of counts. The chain links TRBV3-1 to TRBJ2-4, with D perhaps TRBD1 (6 bases). The CDR3 is 15 residues long. CDR1 and CDR2 (germline): LGHDT, YNNKEL (reference sequence). V shed 6 bases and J shed 0 bases, with 12 bases lying between them. CDR3 sequence (DNA): TGTGCCAGCAGTCGGACAGCTCTAGCCAAAAACATTCAGTACTTC. Translation gives CASSRTALAKNIQYF.

This clonotype was detected a few times. The V and J genes are TRBV5-1 and TRBJ2-7, with D maybe TRBD1 (6 bases). The CDR3 has 16 residues. The V and J ends lost 0 bases and 3 bases respectively, with 16 bases between them. Germline V gene data show CDR1 as SGHRS and CDR2 as YFSETQ. The CDR3 sequence: CASSLERIGQNYEQYF. CDR3 DNA sequence: TGCGCCAGCAGCTTGGAGCGTATAGGACAGAACTACGAGCAGTACTTC.

The chain is built from TRBV3-1 and TRBJ2-5; D call uncertain. CDR3 length: 14 amino acids. CDR1 and CDR2 (germline): LGHDT, YNNKEL (reference sequence). Between the trimmed V and J ends, which lost 3 bases and 2 bases, there was a span of 10 bases. The CDR3 DNA follows: TGTGCCAGCAGCCACCGAGTTTTACAAGAGACCCAGTACTTC. This codes for CASSHRVLQETQYF.

The CDR3 loop reads CASTLTGDTEAFF. In DNA form, the CDR3 reads TGTGCCAGCACCCTCACAGGGGACACTGAAGCTTTCTTT. V is TRBV6-2 or TRBV6-3 and J is TRBJ1-1; 7 nucleotides agree with TRBD1. The CDR3 consists of 13 residues. J lost 3 bases, V lost 7 bases, and 5 bases had no gene match. Germline CDR1 MNHEY, CDR2 SVGEGT.

This clonotype was counted a few times. J is TRBJ2-5 and V is TRBV6-5, with TRBD2 matching over 8 bases. The J call may be wrong; the DNA end is better matched by TRBJ2-1. The CDR3 runs to 15 residues. Germline CDR1 and CDR2: MNHEY and SVGAGI. The CDR3 coding sequence is TGTGCCAGCAGTTACTCCACCGGGACTAGCAATGAGCAGTTCTTC. This codes for CASSYSTGTSNEQFF.